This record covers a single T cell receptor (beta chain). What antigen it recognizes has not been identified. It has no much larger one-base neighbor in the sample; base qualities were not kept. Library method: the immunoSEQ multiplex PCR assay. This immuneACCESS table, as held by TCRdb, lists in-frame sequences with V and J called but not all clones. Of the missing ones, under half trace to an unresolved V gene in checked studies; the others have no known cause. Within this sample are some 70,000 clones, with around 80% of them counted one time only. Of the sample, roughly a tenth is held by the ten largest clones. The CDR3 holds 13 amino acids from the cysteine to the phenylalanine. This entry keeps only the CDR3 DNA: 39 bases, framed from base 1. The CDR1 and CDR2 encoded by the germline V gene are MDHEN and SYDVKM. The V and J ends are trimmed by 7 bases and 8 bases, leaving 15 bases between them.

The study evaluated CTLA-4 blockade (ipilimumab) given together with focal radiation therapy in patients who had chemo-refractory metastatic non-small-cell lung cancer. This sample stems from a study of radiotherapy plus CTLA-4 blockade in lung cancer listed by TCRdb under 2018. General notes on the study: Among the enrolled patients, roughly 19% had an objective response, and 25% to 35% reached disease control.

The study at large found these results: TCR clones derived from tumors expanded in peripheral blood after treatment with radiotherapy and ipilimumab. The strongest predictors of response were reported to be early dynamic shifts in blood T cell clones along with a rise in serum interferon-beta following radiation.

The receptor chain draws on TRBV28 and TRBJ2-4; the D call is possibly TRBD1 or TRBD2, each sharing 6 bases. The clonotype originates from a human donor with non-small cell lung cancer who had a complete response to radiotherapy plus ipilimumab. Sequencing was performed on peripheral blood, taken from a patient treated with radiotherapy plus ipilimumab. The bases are TGTGCCAGCAAGACGGGGGCTGGGGACATTCAGTACTTC. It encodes CASKTGAGDIQYF.